This T cell receptor beta chain was profiled in a study of monozygotic twins with inflammatory bowel disease (dated by TCRdb to between 2018 and 2021). General notes on the study: The full study comprised 30 or so monozygotic twin pairs: nine German pairs (four IBD-concordant, five IBD-discordant) and 19 IBD-discordant Danish pairs. Disease-associated traits were sought mainly through comparisons between IBD patients and their genetically identical healthy co-twins within discordant pairs. Each individual had, on average, about 151 000 unique TCRalpha sequences and 181 000 unique TCRbeta sequences available for analysis. Findings and caveats that apply to the study as a whole: Differing immunosuppressive treatments among patients may have added background noise and inter-individual variability to the repertoires. Compared with healthy twins, IBD patients shared fewer clonotypes with other individuals, and the difference was most pronounced in patients with signs of disease activity. Different T cell subtypes could not be distinguished in the analysis. Measured by the inverse Simpson index, TCRbeta repertoire diversity was lower in IBD patients than in their healthy co-twins. Repertoire similarity did not differ between concordant and discordant twins, possibly due to limited statistical power. The results gave no support for a single strong signal or clonotype linked to IBD.

From each donor, an approximately 2.6 ml peripheral blood sample was collected into PAXgene tubes and kept at -80 degrees C. Without T cell sorting, total RNA was isolated from whole blood using the PAXgene blood miRNA kit on an automated QIAcube. Peripheral blood from monozygotic twin pairs who were concordant or discordant for inflammatory bowel disease underwent deep TCRalpha and TCRbeta repertoire profiling using unique molecular barcoding. Smoking habits were recorded for all twin pairs, with individuals classified as current, former or never smokers. About this clonotype itself: No cognate antigen has been identified for it.

The CDR3 runs 14 residues from the cysteine to the phenylalanine. The DNA is not on file. The CDR1 and CDR2 encoded by the germline V gene are ENHRY and SYGVKD. The method behind the library was 5' RACE. For each TCR library, roughly 3,600 ng of total RNA was used. For each sample, cDNA synthesis was carried out in eight separate reactions using SMARTScribe reverse transcriptase. Unique molecular identifiers containing a 6-nucleotide sample barcode were introduced through template switching during cDNA synthesis. TCRalpha and TCRbeta cDNA was amplified in two nested PCRs of 16 and 9 cycles, and bead purification was carried out after each PCR. Before amplification, the cDNA was treated with uracil DNA-glycosylase and purified using the QIAquick PCR purification kit. The second PCR was the step at which Illumina TruSeq-compatible adapters and sample-specific barcodes were added. TapeStation and Qubit were used to check library quality and concentration, and approximately 5.4 ng of each library was pooled. The pooled libraries were sequenced with 2 x 100 bp reads and custom sequencing primers on an Illumina HiSeq2500 single-index Rapid Run. Regarding the original processing steps: MiGEC version 1.2.6 was used for UMI-based consensus assembly, which corrected PCR and sequencing errors. V(D)J alignment, clonotype assembly and CDR3 extraction were performed with MiXCR version 2.1.1. Gene usage, clonotype sharing and MAIT/NKT TCR abundance were normalised by analysing the top 1000, 10 000 and 20 000 clonotypes per sample. After downsampling to 27 000 UMIs, diversity was calculated as the inverse Simpson index using the vegan R package. Paired Mann-Whitney U tests were applied to discordant twin pairs, with Benjamini-Hochberg correction for multiple testing. Based on TCRdb reprocessing of the reads, there is one entry per CDR3 protein sequence, and DNA is missing. TCRdb's processing, not the study's, gives the V and J calls here. The record for this sample contains 140,000 to 150,000 distinct CDR3 sequences. The ten biggest clones cover roughly 1.2% of the sample.

Material for sequencing was blood. This chain joins TRBV10-3 to TRBJ2-2; as DNA is missing, the TRBD1 call by TCRdb cannot be tested. The sequence derives from a human donor with ulcerative colitis or Crohn's disease, or a healthy co-twin of an affected twin (not recorded which). The CDR3: CATTDGQGNGELFF.